The 6 T cell receptor beta chains reported below all come from one sample, sequenced in a study of shared clonotypes between healthy human individuals. Generated by immunoSEQ multiplex PCR, the TCRdb table keeps only in-frame clones and is missing some. There are about 2 million clones in the sample; roughly 94% occur only once, and roughly 0.13% lies in the top ten. Sequencing was carried out using naive CD4+ T cells sorted from blood. Subset: CD45RA+ positively selected. Receptors originate from a man between 18 and 29 years old in good health.

This rearrangement joins TRBV28 to TRBJ1-6; no reliable D call. This CDR3 is built from 12 residues. The V end lost 8 bases, the J end lost 6 bases, and 8 bases lay between the germline ends. From germline, CDR1 is MDHEN and CDR2 SYDVKM. The CDR3 DNA sequence: TGTGCCAGCGATGCCGTTAATTCACCCCTCCACTTT. It specifies CASDAVNSPLHF.

CDR3 in amino acids: CASSFEGRDTDTQYF. The DNA of the CDR3 is TGTGCCAGCAGCTTTGAAGGCCGAGACACAGATACGCAGTATTTT. The chain has TRBV5-6 and TRBJ2-3; no definite D call. Germline loops: CDR1 SGHDT, CDR2 YYEEEE. The CDR3 runs 15 residues. Trimming pared 2 bases from V and 2 bases from J, leaving 12 bases between.

The chain recombines TRBV5-4 with TRBJ1-1; tentatively, D is TRBD1 (6 bases). This CDR3 contains 15 residues. Germline CDR1 and CDR2: SGHNT and YYREEE (reference sequence). Trimming removed 4 bases at V and 2 bases at J, with 15 bases between. The CDR3 sequence is CASSLPKGGNTEAFF. The DNA for the CDR3 is TGTGCCAGCAGCCTTCCAAAGGGGGGTAACACTGAAGCTTTCTTT.

The CDR3 loop is CASSFRDRDFEQYF. For the CDR3, the DNA is TGCGCCAGCAGTTTCAGGGACAGGGACTTCGAGCAGTACTTC. This rearrangement joins TRBV4-1 to TRBJ2-7; 9 bases map to TRBD1. The ends lost 6 bases at V and 6 bases at J; junction bases unmatched: 9. Germline assignment: CDR1 MGHRA and CDR2 YSYEKL. CDR3 size: 14 residues.

This chain joins TRBV21-1 and TRBJ1-6; the table's D call of TRBD1 was not tested on the DNA. TRBV21-1 is given as a pseudogene. The CDR3 has 16 amino acids. The CDR3 bases are TGTGCCAGCAGCAAAGAAAGTTACAGGAGCAATTCACCCCTCCACTTT. This gives the protein CASSKESYRSNSPLHF.

The CDR3: CASSFGGSLSTDTQYF. The CDR3 bases are TGCGCCAGCAGCTTCGGCGGGTCTCTCAGCACAGATACGCAGTATTTT. V is TRBV5-1 and J is TRBJ2-3; perhaps TRBD2 as D (5 bases). Germline V gene data show CDR1 as SGHRS and CDR2 as YFSETQ. The V end lost 2 bases, the J end lost 0 bases, and 13 bases lay between the germline ends. The CDR3 runs 16 residues. The whole variable domain, filled in from reference TRBV5-1 and TRBJ2-3, reads KAGVTQTPRYLIKTRGQQVTLSCSPISGHRSVSWYQQTPGQGLQFLFEYFSETQRNKGNFPGRFSGRQFSNSRSEMNVSTLELGDSALYLCASSFGGSLSTDTQYFGPGTRLTVL.